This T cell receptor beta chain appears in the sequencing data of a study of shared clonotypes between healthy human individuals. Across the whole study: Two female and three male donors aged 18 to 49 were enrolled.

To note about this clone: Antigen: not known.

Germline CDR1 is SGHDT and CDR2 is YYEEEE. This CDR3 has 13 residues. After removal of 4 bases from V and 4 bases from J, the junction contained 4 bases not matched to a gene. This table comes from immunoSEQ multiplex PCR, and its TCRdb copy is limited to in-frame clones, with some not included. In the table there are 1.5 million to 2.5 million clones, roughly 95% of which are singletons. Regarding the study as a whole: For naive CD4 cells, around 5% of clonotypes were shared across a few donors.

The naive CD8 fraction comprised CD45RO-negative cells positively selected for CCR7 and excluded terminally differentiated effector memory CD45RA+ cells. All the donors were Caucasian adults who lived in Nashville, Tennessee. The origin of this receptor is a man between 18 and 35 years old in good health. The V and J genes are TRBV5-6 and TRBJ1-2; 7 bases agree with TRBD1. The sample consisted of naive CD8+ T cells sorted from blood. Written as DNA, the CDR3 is TGTGCCAGCAGCAACCGGGACAGCTATGGCTACACCTTC. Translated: CASSNRDSYGYTF.